The clone carrying this T cell receptor beta chain was observed a handful of times. These data originate in a study of blood T cells in healthy people across ages. Next came a second PCR, run for about 6 to 12 cycles, which used a sample-barcoded 5' primer along with a J-beta primer mix. One entry per CDR3 protein results from TCRdb running MiXCR on the 5' RACE reads. The sample records approximately 1.5 million distinct CDR3 sequences, about 35% being singletons. The sequencing sample was made of blood. This receptor was obtained from a woman younger than 45 in good health.

The chain's CDR3 is CSAPVPGIDTQYF. The CDR3 DNA reads as TGCAGTGCCCCGGTTCCGGGGATAGATACGCAGTATTTT. The J gene is TRBJ2-3, the V gene TRBV20-1; D is perhaps TRBD2 (5 bases). The CDR3 is 13 amino acids. CDR1 is DFQATT and CDR2 is SNEGSKA in the germline V gene (reference sequence). Trimming pared 6 bases from V and 5 bases from J, leaving 15 bases between.